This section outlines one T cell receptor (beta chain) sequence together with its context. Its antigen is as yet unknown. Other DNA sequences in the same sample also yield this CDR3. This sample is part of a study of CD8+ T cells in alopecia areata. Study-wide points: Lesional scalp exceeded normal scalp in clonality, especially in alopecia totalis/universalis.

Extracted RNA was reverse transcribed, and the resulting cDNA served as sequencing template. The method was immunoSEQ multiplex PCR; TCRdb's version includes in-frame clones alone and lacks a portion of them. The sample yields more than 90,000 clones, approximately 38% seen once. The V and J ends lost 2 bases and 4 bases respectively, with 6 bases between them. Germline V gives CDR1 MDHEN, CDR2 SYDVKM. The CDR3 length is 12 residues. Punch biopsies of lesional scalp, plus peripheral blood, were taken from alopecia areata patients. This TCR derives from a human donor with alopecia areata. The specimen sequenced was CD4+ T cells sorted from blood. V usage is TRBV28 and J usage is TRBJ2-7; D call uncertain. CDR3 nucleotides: TGTGCCAGCAGTTTAAAAGGTTACGAGCAGTACTTC. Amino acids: CASSLKGYEQYF.